The 18 T cell receptor beta chains below were found in one sample sequenced in a study of CD4 T cells in relation to SARS-CoV-2 and coronaviruses. Antigens of these TCRs are unknown. TCRdb keeps only in-frame clones here, not all; method: immunoSEQ multiplex PCR. The repertoire holds about 19,000 clones, 70% to 85% seen once, with around 23% in the top ten. Unexposed donor CD4+ T cells date from about 2011-2018, before the COVID-19 pandemic. Isolation of CD4+ T cells took place after less than 11 days in culture. Sequenced: CD4+ T cells from PBMCs, cultured in vitro. Every receptor here comes from a human donor in good health.

The rearrangement links TRBV3-1 (or the pseudogene TRBV3-2) to TRBJ2-7, with D unresolved. The CDR3 consists of 15 residues. The germline CDR1 and CDR2 sequences are LGHDT and YNNKEL (reference sequence). V was shortened by 1 base and J by 3 bases, with 13 bases between the two germline ends. CDR3 sequence: CASSQGLLSSYEQYF. CDR3 nucleotide sequence: TGTGCCAGCAGCCAAGGTCTGCTTTCTAGCTACGAGCAGTACTTC.

The chain couples TRBV19 to TRBJ1-1; TRBD1 aligns across 8 bases. CDR1 and CDR2 from the germline V gene are LNHDA and SQIVND (reference sequence). The ends lost 9 bases at V and 4 bases at J; junction bases unmatched: 7. CDR3 length equals 13 residues. CDR3 in DNA: TGTGCCAGCGAGGACAGGGTAGGCACTGAAGCTTTCTTT. Encoded protein: CASEDRVGTEAFF.

The V and J genes are TRBV3-1 (or the pseudogene TRBV3-2) and TRBJ2-2, with TRBD2 as a possible D gene (6 bases). The CDR3 loop spans 18 amino acids. The germline V gene encodes CDR1 LGHDT and CDR2 YNNKEL (reference sequence). V lost 0 bases and J 4 bases, leaving 18 bases between the germline ends. The CDR3 sequence is CASSQERSMAGFTGELFF. The CDR3 DNA is TGTGCCAGCAGCCAAGAAAGGTCAATGGCGGGGTTCACCGGGGAGCTGTTTTTT.

The chain employs TRBV6-1 and TRBJ1-6; a possible D gene is TRBD1 (5 bases). V lost 7 bases, J lost 14 bases, and 18 bases lay in between. Germline V gene sequence: CDR1 MNHNS, CDR2 SASEGT. The CDR3 extends over 13 amino acids. The DNA of the CDR3 is TGTGCCAGCACCAAAAGAGAGAGGACAACCCTCCACTTT. Its protein product is CASTKRERTTLHF.

In nucleotides, the CDR3 is TGTGCCAGCAGACTGGGACAGGGGTTCGGGCCCCTCCACTTT. Translating gives CASRLGQGFGPLHF. This sequence joins TRBV6-5 and TRBJ1-6; 10 bases fit TRBD1. With 6 bases clipped from V and 13 bases from J, the junction kept 9 bases outside the gene matches. Germline assignment: CDR1 MNHEY and CDR2 SVGAGI. The CDR3 has 14 amino acids.

The rearrangement uses TRBV7-9 and TRBJ2-3, with 7 bases identical to TRBD1. This CDR3 region has 14 residues. After removal of 5 bases from V and 4 bases from J, the junction contained 6 bases not matched to a gene. Per the germline V gene, CDR1 is SEHNR and CDR2 is FQNEAQ (reference sequence). CDR3 DNA sequence: TGTGCCAGCAGCCAGGGGGAGAGGCCAGATACGCAGTATTTT. It yields the protein CASSQGERPDTQYF. The whole variable domain, remainder taken from reference TRBV7-9 and TRBJ2-3, is DTGVSQNPRHKITKRGQNVTFRCDPISEHNRLYWYRQTLGQGPEFLTYFQNEAQLEKSRLLSDRFSAERPKGSFSTLEIQRTEQGDSAMYLCASSQGERPDTQYFGPGTRLTVL.

The V and J genes are TRBV20-1 and TRBJ2-3; D ambiguous. From germline, CDR1 is DFQATT and CDR2 SNEGSKA (reference sequence). This CDR3 comprises 11 residues. The V end was cut by 3 bases, the J end by 8 bases, with 9 bases between. The CDR3 DNA reads as TGCAGTGCTAGCTTAGACGGTACGCAGTATTTT. Translation: CSASLDGTQYF.

The chain couples TRBV6-5 to TRBJ1-1, with 8 positions matching TRBD1. Germline V gene lookup returns CDR1 MNHEY and CDR2 SVGAGI. There are 14 residues in the CDR3. Unmatched junction bases numbered 1, after V lost 4 bases and J lost 0 bases. This CDR3 is CASSSGQVNTEAFF. The CDR3 DNA is TGTGCCAGCAGTTCGGGACAGGTGAACACTGAAGCTTTCTTT.

The chain links TRBV5-5 to TRBJ2-7, with D possibly being TRBD1 or TRBD2 (5 bases each). Trimming removed 1 base at V and 6 bases at J, with 17 bases between. CDR3 length: 15 amino acids. The germline V gene has CDR1 SGHKS and CDR2 YYEKEE (reference sequence). The CDR3 reads CASSLSPRGDGEQYF. CDR3 coding DNA: TGTGCCAGCAGCTTGTCCCCGAGAGGGGACGGCGAGCAGTACTTC.

This chain connects TRBV18 to TRBJ1-2; D unresolved. CDR1 is KGHSH and CDR2 is LQKENI in the germline V gene. V was clipped by 5 bases and J by 7 bases, with 11 bases between them. This CDR3 spans 12 amino acids. The chain's CDR3 is CASSRDTGGYTF. The CDR3 DNA follows: TGTGCCAGCTCAAGAGACACGGGTGGCTACACCTTC.

Here the CDR3 DNA reads TGCGCCAGCAGCTTGTCGGCGGGAGTATCCTACAATGAGCAGTTCTTC. Residues: CASSLSAGVSYNEQFF. This chain links TRBV5-1 with TRBJ2-1; TRBD2 agrees at 7 bases. V shed 1 base and J 1 base; nucleotides not matched to a gene: 5. This CDR3 is 16 amino acids long. Germline assignment: CDR1 SGHRS and CDR2 YFSETQ.

The chain employs TRBV4-1 and TRBJ2-3, with TRBD2 identical over 12 bases. The ends lost 4 bases at V and 1 base at J; junction bases unmatched: 9. Per germline, CDR1 MGHRA and CDR2 YSYEKL. The CDR3 loop spans 18 amino acids. The CDR3 DNA follows: TGCGCCAGCAGCCGAAACCCTAGCGGGGGGGCGGGCACAGATACGCAGTATTTT. Amino acids: CASSRNPSGGAGTDTQYF.

The CDR3 loop reads CASSPPSFTGELFF. The CDR3 nucleotides read TGTGCCAGCAGCCCCCCCAGTTTCACCGGGGAGCTGTTTTTT. The V gene is TRBV5-6, the J gene TRBJ2-2; D is unresolved. Germline CDR1 is SGHDT and CDR2 is YYEEEE. This CDR3 has 14 amino acids. V lost 4 bases, J lost 4 bases, and 11 bases lay in between.

The gene calls are TRBV3-1 (or the pseudogene TRBV3-2) and TRBJ1-3, with D perhaps TRBD1 (5 bases). The CDR3 has 15 residues. Germline V gives CDR1 LGHDT, CDR2 YNNKEL (reference sequence). The V gene lost 5 bases and the J gene lost 0 bases, with 11 bases spanning the gap. DNA for the CDR3: TGTGCCAGCAGCTCCGACAGACTCTCTGGAAACACCATATATTTT. It translates to CASSSDRLSGNTIYF.

J is TRBJ1-1 and V is TRBV6-5, with D hard to call. In germline, CDR1 is MNHEY, CDR2 SVGAGI. Trimming shortened V by 0 bases and J by 2 bases, and 10 bases separated the two germline ends. This CDR3 is built from 15 residues. The CDR3 protein is CASSYSQKGNTEAFF. CDR3 coding DNA: TGTGCCAGCAGTTACTCTCAGAAGGGAAACACTGAAGCTTTCTTT.

V usage is TRBV4-2 and J usage is TRBJ1-5; D remains ambiguous. This CDR3 is 16 amino acids long. Trimming removed 0 bases at V and 0 bases at J, with 9 bases between. The V gene's germline CDR1 is LGHNA and CDR2 YNFKEQ. The CDR3 DNA reads TGTGCCAGCAGCCAAGATCCCAATTATAGCAATCAGCCCCAGCATTTT. Its protein is CASSQDPNYSNQPQHF.

The chain recombines TRBV9 with TRBJ1-6; 7 bases are shared with TRBD1. Trimming removed 2 bases from V and 5 bases from J; junction bases left unmatched: 4. The CDR3 runs to 15 residues. CDR1 and CDR2 from the germline V gene are SGDLS and YYNGEE. The CDR3 loop reads CASSVSGTDNSPLHF. CDR3 coding DNA: TGTGCCAGCAGCGTCTCCGGGACAGATAATTCACCCCTCCACTTT.

The rearrangement joins TRBV30 to TRBJ2-7; D is unresolved. Germline CDR1 is GTSNPN and CDR2 is SVGIG (reference sequence). V lost 5 bases to trimming and J lost 3 bases, with 23 bases between them. The CDR3 spans 16 residues. The CDR3 nucleotides read TGTGCCTGGCGACCCGAGGAACGCTACCCTGGCTACGAGCAGTACTTC. Translation: CAWRPEERYPGYEQYF. The full variable domain, completed using reference TRBV30 and TRBJ2-7, is SQTIHQWPATLVQPVGSPLSLECTVEGTSNPNLYWYRQAAGRGLQLLFYSVGIGQISSEVPQNLSASRPQDRQFILSSKKLLLSDSGFYLCAWRPEERYPGYEQYFGPGTRLTVT.